A selection of T cell receptor beta chains follows, all from one sample in a study of T cells in Graves' hyperthyroidism and ophthalmopathy. Each CDR3 protein gets one entry after TCRdb re-called the multiplex PCR reads with MiXCR. In the table there are over 500,000 distinct CDR3 sequences, under 20% of which are singletons. The specimen was blood. The receptors were sampled from a woman aged 18-29 years with Graves' ophthalmopathy. Both conserved end residues are part of each CDR3. D genes are given only for firm matches. The listing skips clone size in some rows; elsewhere it reads once, few, many or a size class.

V,D,size,J,DNA,CDR3
TRBV7-3,TRBD1,many,TRBJ1-1,TGTGCCAGCAGCCTCACAGGGGGCGGCACTGAAGCTTTCTTT,CASSLTGGGTEAFF
TRBV15,TRBD1,once,TRBJ2-7,TGTGCCACCAGCAGAGATCGGGGACAGGGCTACGAGCAGTACTTC,CATSRDRGQGYEQYF
TRBV30,NA,few,TRBJ2-2,TGTGCCTGGAAGGTAGCTGCGAACACCGGGGAGCTGTTTTTT,CAWKVAANTGELFF
TRBV29-1,NA,many,TRBJ1-1,TGCAGCGTGAGTCAGCCGAACACTGAAGCTTTCTTT,CSVSQPNTEAFF
TRBV27,NA,many,TRBJ2-7,TGTGCCAGCAGTCCTGCTGCGGTCCCCTCCTACGAGCAGTACTTC,CASSPAAVPSYEQYF
TRBV20-1,NA,NA,TRBJ2-2,TGCAGTGCCAGAGGACCCGGGACACCGGTGGTGGGTTTGACCGGGGAGCTGTTTTTT,CSARGPGTPVVGLTGELFF
TRBV7-8,TRBD1,few,TRBJ2-6,TGTGCCAGCAGCCTGGGACAGGGGGCCAATCCTGGGGCCAACGTCCTGACTTTC,CASSLGQGANPGANVLTF
TRBV7-2,NA,many,TRBJ1-6,TGTGCCAGCAGCTCCGGGTGGGGTTCACCCCTCCACTTT,CASSSGWGSPLHF
TRBV6-2/TRBV6-3,TRBD1,NA,TRBJ1-2,TGTGCCAGTAGTGGCTGGCAGGGGGTGCGTGGCTACACCTTC,CASSGWQGVRGYTF
TRBV7-2,NA,many,TRBJ1-5,TGTGCCAGCAGCTTAGACGGAGGGAAGGATCAGCCCCAGCATTTT,CASSLDGGKDQPQHF
TRBV7-2,TRBD1,many,TRBJ2-1,TGTGCCAGCAGCTCTACCCGACCGGACAGGGGCAGGAATGAGCAGTTCTTC,CASSSTRPDRGRNEQFF
TRBV5-1,TRBD1,NA,TRBJ2-7,TGCGCCAGCAGCGACTTCCGGGACAGGGACTACGAGCAGTACTTC,CASSDFRDRDYEQYF
TRBV19,NA,few,TRBJ1-4,TGTGCCAGTAGTTTCGGTCCCGGGGAGGCTAATGAAAAACTGTTTTTT,CASSFGPGEANEKLFF
TRBV13,NA,many,TRBJ1-1,TGTGCCAGCAGCTTAGGCGGGGGCATCGCTTTCTTT,CASSLGGGIAFF
TRBV3-1,TRBD2,NA,TRBJ2-1,TGTGCCAGCAGCCCATACCGGTCTAGCGGAACCTACAATGAGCAGTTCTTC,CASSPYRSSGTYNEQFF
TRBV29-1,NA,few,TRBJ1-1,TGCAGCGTACGACATCCGGTGAACACTGAAGCTTTCTTT,CSVRHPVNTEAFF
TRBV15,NA,few,TRBJ2-7,TGTGCCACCAGCAGAGATCCGACAGGCGGCGAGCAGTACTTC,CATSRDPTGGEQYF
TRBV4-3,NA,few,TRBJ2-3,TGCGCCAGCAGCCAGGGTAGGGGGAATACGCAGTATTTT,CASSQGRGNTQYF
TRBV7-8,TRBD2,NA,TRBJ2-1,TGTGCCAGCAGCTTAGGGACTAGTGGGTGGGGTGAGCAGTTCTTC,CASSLGTSGWGEQFF
TRBV4-3,TRBD2,few,TRBJ2-1,TGCGCCAGCAGCCAAGAGCCTAGCGGAAACAATGAGCAGTTCTTC,CASSQEPSGNNEQFF
TRBV5-1,TRBD1,few,TRBJ1-2,TGCGCCAGCAGCTCACCCTGGACAGGGGGGAAGGACTATGGCTACACCTTC,CASSSPWTGGKDYGYTF
TRBV5-1,NA,many,TRBJ1-1,TGCGCCAGCAGTCCTCGACAGCAGTACACTGAAGCTTTCTTT,CASSPRQQYTEAFF
TRBV25-1,NA,NA,TRBJ1-1,TGTGCCAGCACCACAGGGTTTTCCATGAACACTGAAGCTTTCTTT,CASTTGFSMNTEAFF
TRBV4-2,TRBD2,few,TRBJ2-3,TGTGCCAGCAGCCAAGATCGAGCGGGAGGGGATACGCAGTATTTT,CASSQDRAGGDTQYF
TRBV28,TRBD2,many,TRBJ2-7,TGTGCCAGCACTTCAACTGCTAGCGGGAGCTACGAGCAGTACTTC,CASTSTASGSYEQYF
TRBV28,NA,few,TRBJ2-1,TGTGCCAGCAGTTTTAACGTGCCGGGGGCGGGGTTCTTC,CASSFNVPGAGFF
TRBV20-1,NA,many,TRBJ2-6,TGCAGTGCTAGAGATCCGACAGCACCCCTCTCTGGGGCCAACGTCCTGACTTTC,CSARDPTAPLSGANVLTF
TRBV2,TRBD2,many,TRBJ2-3,TGTGCCAGCAGTGCCCCGGGGGGTTTATCAGATACGCAGTATTTT,CASSAPGGLSDTQYF
TRBV27,NA,NA,TRBJ2-5,TGTGCCAGCAGTTTAAAAAGCCGGGGGGCAGAGACCCAGTACTTC,CASSLKSRGAETQYF
TRBV6-1,NA,NA,TRBJ2-1,TGTGCCAGCAGTGAGGACTTCTACAGGGACAATGAGCAGTTCTTC,CASSEDFYRDNEQFF
TRBV2,NA,many,TRBJ2-5,TGTGCCAGCAGTGAAAGGTCCGGCGGAGAGACCCAGTACTTC,CASSERSGGETQYF
TRBV30,TRBD1,many,TRBJ1-4,TGTGCCTGGAGTGTCTCCGGACAGGGAATTGAAAAACTGTTTTTT,CAWSVSGQGIEKLFF
TRBV27,NA,few,TRBJ2-2,TGTGCCAGCAGTTTCCTCCGGGAGCTCACCGGGGAGCTGTTTTTT,CASSFLRELTGELFF
TRBV5-1,TRBD2,NA,TRBJ2-1,TGCGCCAGCCAGGGACCCGGGACTAGCGGGAGCACCTACAATGAGCAGTTCTTC,CASQGPGTSGSTYNEQFF
TRBV20-1,NA,many,TRBJ2-1,TGCAGTGCTCGCTCCTCAACTAGCTATGAGCAGTTCTTC,CSARSSTSYEQFF
TRBV20-1,NA,NA,TRBJ1-2,TGCAGTGGGCCCGGGGAGTCCGTGTATGGCTACACCTTC,CSGPGESVYGYTF
TRBV6-1,NA,many,TRBJ1-1,TGTGCCAGCAGTGCCGAGGGGGGCGCCGGGAACACTGAAGCTTTCTTT,CASSAEGGAGNTEAFF
TRBV9,NA,few,TRBJ1-1,TGTGCCAGCAGCGTAGGGTCGGGGGCAGGGGCTTTCTTT,CASSVGSGAGAFF
TRBV28,TRBD2,many,TRBJ2-7,TGTGCCAGCAGCCCTAGCGGGACGAACTACGAGCAGTACTTC,CASSPSGTNYEQYF
TRBV12-3/TRBV12-4,NA,medium-sized,TRBJ2-2,TGTGCCAGCAGTTCGTCCAGGGGAACCGGGGAGCTGTTTTTT,CASSSSRGTGELFF
TRBV6-2/TRBV6-3,TRBD1,NA,TRBJ1-2,TGTGCCAGCAGTTACTTACAGGGGTTCGTGTATGGCTACACCTTC,CASSYLQGFVYGYTF
TRBV12-5,TRBD1,few,TRBJ1-2,TGTGCTAGTGGTTTGTCCAGGGGGCGCGATAGCTATGGCTACACCTTC,CASGLSRGRDSYGYTF
TRBV5-5,NA,NA,TRBJ1-3,TGTGCCAGCAGGTCGGAGGTCTCTGGAAACACCATATATTTT,CASRSEVSGNTIYF
TRBV7-2,TRBD1,few,TRBJ1-5,TGTGCCAGCAGCTTAGAGGCAGGGGGCTATCAGCCCCAGCATTTT,CASSLEAGGYQPQHF
TRBV6-2/TRBV6-3,NA,many,TRBJ1-1,TGTGCCAGCAGTTACGCAGGGGACACTGAAGCTTTCTTT,CASSYAGDTEAFF
TRBV6-6,TRBD1,many,TRBJ1-4,TGTGCCAGCAGTTGGACAGGGACAAGGGTCGGTGAAAAACTGTTTTTT,CASSWTGTRVGEKLFF
TRBV7-2,NA,NA,TRBJ2-1,TGTGCCAGCAGTCGAGAGGCGGGGCCCGCCTACAATGAGCAGTTCTTC,CASSREAGPAYNEQFF
TRBV27,NA,NA,TRBJ2-1,TGTGCCAGCAGTTTGTGGAAGGGGGGGAATGAGCAGTTCTTC,CASSLWKGGNEQFF
TRBV30,NA,NA,TRBJ2-7,TGTGCCTGGAGTGTACAAAGCGGCTCCTACGAGCAGTACTTC,CAWSVQSGSYEQYF
TRBV3-1,TRBD2,many,TRBJ2-5,TGTGCCAGCAGCCAAGGTCGGGGGGGGACCCAGTACTTC,CASSQGRGGTQYF
TRBV29-1,TRBD2,many,TRBJ2-4,TGCAGCGTTGAGCGACTAGCGGGGGGCATAGCCAAAAACATTCAGTACTTC,CSVERLAGGIAKNIQYF
TRBV20-1,TRBD2,NA,TRBJ2-3,TGCAGTGCTAGACTTAGCGGGGGCACAGATACGCAGTATTTT,CSARLSGGTDTQYF
TRBV6-1,NA,NA,TRBJ2-5,TGTGCCAGCAGGGACTTCCAAGAGACCCAGTACTTC,CASRDFQETQYF
TRBV29-1,NA,few,TRBJ2-7,TGCAGCGTTGAAGATTCCCCGGACACCGACGAGCAGTACTTC,CSVEDSPDTDEQYF
TRBV6-1,TRBD1,many,TRBJ1-1,TGTGCCAGCAAAAACCCGACAGGGCGTCAGACTGAAGCTTTCTTT,CASKNPTGRQTEAFF
TRBV28,TRBD1,many,TRBJ1-2,TGTGCCAGCAGTTTGTGGACAGGGAGGGACTATGGCTACACCTTC,CASSLWTGRDYGYTF